The text below deals with one T cell receptor (beta chain). Assay: immunoSEQ multiplex PCR; the TCRdb copy retains only in-frame clones and omits some. The sample yields fewer than 500,000 clones, approximately 87% seen once. The CDR3 length is 13 residues. Germline CDR1 is MNHEY and CDR2 is SVGAGI. V was pared by 6 bases and J by 4 bases, with 12 bases between. The data are from a study of blood T cell repertoires in COVID-19. Study-level information: The samples span acute and convalescent COVID-19 from the United States, Italy and Spain. In each case, the material was cDNA or gDNA derived from T cells, B-cell-depleted T cells, or PBMCs.

Assignment of participants to cohorts was predicated upon participant-reported clinical history. The recovered donors of Cohort 3 showed two negative PCRs, clearance, or symptom resolution. Source material: PBMCs or T cells enriched from blood (not recorded which). The clonotype was recovered from a young man who had recovered from COVID-19. The chain employs TRBV6-5 and TRBJ1-2, with a weak D call TRBD1 (6 bases). Here the CDR3 reads CASRSDRSYGYTF. The CDR3 DNA reads as TGTGCCAGCAGGAGCGACAGGAGCTATGGCTACACCTTC.